In this sample, the clone carrying this TCR beta chain turned up a few times. Its matching antigen is unknown. This specimen belongs to a study of T cell repertoires in cytomegalovirus infection. Study-wide points: Clonotype analysis showed dominance of the ex vivo response by HLA-C-restricted CMV-specific TCR beta clonotypes.

TCRdb recomputed calls from the reads with MiXCR, one row per CDR3 protein. Here the sample spans roughly 350,000 distinct CDR3 sequences, around a third being singletons. Germline V gives CDR1 MNHNY, CDR2 SVGAGI (reference sequence). The CDR3 has 15 amino acids. V lost 5 bases to trimming and J lost 6 bases; unmatched junction nucleotides: 11. The starting material was cultured PBMCs, obtained from culture after CMV antigen stimulation. V is TRBV6-6 and J is TRBJ1-2; 8 bases are shared with TRBD1. The TCR originated in a human donor in good health (CMV status not recorded). Some clones in this sample may be carry-over from other donors' samples. The CDR3 bases are TGTGCCAGCAGTAACCTTGGCAGGGGGCTTAATGGCTACACCTTC. Translating gives CASSNLGRGLNGYTF.